The T cell receptor beta chain under discussion was sequenced for a study of T cell responses to AZD1222 COVID-19 vaccine. Study-wide points: Breadth and depth of Spike-specific TCRs rose after two AZD1222 doses. There were repertoire samples only from the period after the peak T cell response. Just a handful of AZD1222 recipients tested seropositive at baseline. At 160-218 and 743-854, vaccine-associated CD4 TCRs were dominant, and they spanned spike.

About this clone itself: Antigen: not known.

Using immunoSEQ multiplex PCR, the repertoire was profiled, and TCRdb retains in-frame clones only, with some absent. The repertoire holds roughly 130,000 clones, with 92% as singletons. The sample consisted of peripheral blood, taken 28 days after the second AZD1222 dose. This receptor was identified in an adult who received the AZD1222 COVID-19 vaccine.

CDR3 coding DNA: TGTGCCAGCTTCCTTCAGGGTGGGTCGGGGGAGCAGTACTTC. Its translation: CASFLQGGSGEQYF. This rearrangement joins TRBV2 to TRBJ2-7, with D possibly called TRBD1 or TRBD2 (5 bases each). With 8 bases removed from V and 7 bases from J, the gap between germline ends came to 21 bases. CDR1 is SNHLY, CDR2 FYNNEI, per germline. This CDR3 has 14 amino acids.